The rows below give T cell receptor beta chains drawn from one sample of a study of T cells after yellow fever vaccination. TCRdb processed the 5' RACE reads anew with MiXCR; each CDR3 protein has one entry. Of 250,000 to 400,000 distinct CDR3 sequences listed, over 3.5% were seen once; the top ten hold roughly 25%. Sequenced material: PBMCs, taken 5 days after the yellow fever booster vaccination. These receptors came from a man between 18 and 35 years old who received the YFV17D yellow fever vaccine. Both conserved end residues are part of each CDR3. Size is omitted from some rows. Given values are once, few, many or a class for expanded clones.

j_gene | v_gene | abundance | CDR3aa
TRBJ1-1 | TRBV7-9 | many | CASSLAGRTEAFF
TRBJ1-6 | TRBV12-3/TRBV12-4 | many | CASILGGAGSPLHF
TRBJ2-1 | TRBV4-3 | . | CASSQAHERRLAGGYNEQFF
TRBJ1-2 | TRBV3-1 | few | CASSPFGGATGYTF
TRBJ2-3 | TRBV7-2 | many | CASSLGRGPTDTQYF
TRBJ2-2 | TRBV5-1 | many | CASSREWGTGELFF
TRBJ2-5 | TRBV14 | . | CASSRGADIQETQYF
TRBJ2-6 | TRBV6-1 | . | CASTQWHPGANVLTF
TRBJ1-2 | TRBV7-9 | many | CASSLGGIGYGYTF
TRBJ2-2 | TRBV11-3 | . | CASSSRDGELFF
TRBJ1-1 | TRBV7-3 | few | CASSLASGAEAFF
TRBJ2-3 | TRBV7-3 | few | CASTLGVLGTDTQYF
TRBJ2-6 | TRBV7-2 | few | CASSLAPHSGANVLTF
TRBJ1-3 | TRBV3-1 | . | CASSLIGHDFYGNTIYF
TRBJ2-3 | TRBV6-5 | few | CASSSSPQTAQYF
TRBJ2-3 | TRBV3-1 | few | CASSQEAGSNTQYF
TRBJ2-1 | TRBV6-6 | many | CASAGHMDNEQFF
TRBJ2-7 | TRBV7-4 | . | CASSWNRGRVYEQYF
TRBJ2-3 | TRBV18 | . | CASSRTGLSGGTDTQYF
TRBJ1-2 | TRBV6-2/TRBV6-3 | many | CASTLLWDSWISGARHYGYTF
TRBJ2-4 | TRBV12-3/TRBV12-4 | many | CASSLTGQNIQYF
TRBJ1-1 | TRBV4-2 | few | CASSPLAGANTEAFF
TRBJ2-2 | TRBV4-3 | many | CASSQDLPAGGWTGELFF
TRBJ1-2 | TRBV10-3 | few | CAVGQGQGYGYTF
TRBJ1-1 | TRBV7-3 | . | CASSDQTNTEAFF
TRBJ2-1 | TRBV4-3 | . | CASSQEGLQGTYNEQFF
TRBJ2-5 | TRBV5-5 | few | CASSQGLQSGTQYF
TRBJ1-5 | TRBV4-3 | many | CASSQDRQGAQPQHF
TRBJ1-5 | TRBV5-1 | . | CASSVDPSNQPQHF